The clone carrying this T cell receptor beta chain was observed at least ten times. Its antigen is currently unknown. The V end lost 0 bases, the J end lost 2 bases, and 10 bases lay between the germline ends. The CDR3 has 15 residues. The germline V gene encodes CDR1 LNHNV and CDR2 YYDKDF (reference sequence). Time point defined: persistent/refractory GD, antithyroid drugs over 5 years with positive TRAb. PBMC-derived RNA was used for the TCR library. In Xi'an, China, an endocrinology department was the source of patients. The data were obtained in a study of regulatory T cells in long-lasting Graves disease. Regarding the study as a whole: The study found persistent patients shared more public clonotypes (2,741) than new patients (nearly 1,000). Newly diagnosed patients had higher TCR diversity than persistent Graves' patients did. Among samples with persistent disease, TRBV28, TRBJ1-2 and TRBJ2-5 were favored.

The authors built TCR beta libraries using iRepertoire HTBI primers and Arm-PCR of CDR3 regions. TCRdb ran MiXCR on the multiplex PCR reads and lists one entry per CDR3 protein. The sample lists roughly 400,000 distinct CDR3 sequences, 21% seen once, with 14% in the top ten. This receptor was taken from a female donor with Graves disease. Sample: peripheral blood mononuclear cells (PBMCs), taken when the disease was refractory, from a patient treated with antithyroid drugs. J is TRBJ1-2 and V is TRBV15; tentative D call: TRBD1 (5 bases). The CDR3 here is CATSRDPGLNYGYTF. Here the CDR3 DNA reads TGTGCCACCAGCAGAGATCCGGGGCTGAACTATGGCTACACCTTC. Full variable domain (outside the CDR3, taken from reference TRBV15 and TRBJ1-2): DAMVIQNPRYQVTQFGKPVTLSCSQTLNHNVMYWYQQKSSQAPKLLFHYYDKDFNNEADTPDNFQSRRPNTSFCFLDIRSPGLGDTAMYLCATSRDPGLNYGYTFGSGTRLTVV.